This entry lists 21 T cell receptor beta chains sequenced from one sample in a study of T-cell reconstitution after alpha-beta-depleted transplantation in children. Unique molecular identifiers were built into the TCRbeta library. From the PCR reads, TCRdb called clonotypes with MiXCR, one entry per CDR3 protein. The table lists about 420,000 distinct CDR3 sequences, 15% to 20% of them singletons. Here the sequenced sample was PBMCs, mostly from graft donor cells, taken 360 days after TCRalphabeta/CD19-depleted stem cell transplant. These TCRs come from a boy younger than two who had a stem cell transplant for Wiskott-Aldrich syndrome, so the T cells may come from the graft donor.

The rearrangement links TRBV24-1 to TRBJ2-3; D gene ambiguous. Deletions cut 5 bases from V and 2 bases from J, with 10 bases between. CDR3 size: 14 residues. CDR1 is KGHDR and CDR2 is SFDVKD in the germline V gene. The CDR3 is CATSGIAATDTQYF. Here the CDR3 DNA reads TGTGCCACCAGTGGTATTGCGGCCACAGATACGCAGTATTTT.

The gene calls are TRBV27 and TRBJ2-1; 9 positions match TRBD2. The V and J ends lost 2 bases and 4 bases, in that order; junction bases with no gene match: 9. Germline CDR1 MNHEY, CDR2 SMNVEV (reference sequence). The CDR3 has 17 amino acids. The CDR3 DNA is TGTGCCAGCAGTTTAAACGAGGCGGGAGGGTGGTACAATGAGCAGTTCTTC. Protein product: CASSLNEAGGWYNEQFF.

The V call is TRBV18, the J call TRBJ2-5; TRBD1 aligns across 9 bases. The germline gives CDR1 KGHSH, CDR2 LQKENI. The CDR3 is made up of 15 amino acids. V lost 4 bases and J lost 5; bases outside the gene matches: 8. The CDR3 sequence: CASSHRDREFETQYF. CDR3 bases: TGTGCCAGCTCACATCGGGACAGGGAATTTGAGACCCAGTACTTC.

This clonotype has only a few counts. The chain couples TRBV7-8 to TRBJ2-3; the match to TRBD2 covers 14 bases. The germline V gene has CDR1 SGHVS and CDR2 FQNEAQ. V gave up 6 bases and J gave up 5 bases; unmatched junction bases: 4. The CDR3 runs 15 residues. This CDR3 is CASRRLAGGLDTQYF. CDR3 coding DNA: TGTGCCAGCAGACGACTAGCGGGGGGGCTAGATACGCAGTATTTT.

This chain joins TRBV28 and TRBJ2-4; TRBD1 agrees at 11 bases. Germline V gene lookup returns CDR1 MDHEN and CDR2 SYDVKM. The ends lost 6 bases at V and 3 bases at J; junction bases unmatched: 16. The CDR3 is made up of 19 amino acids. The CDR3 region has the DNA TGTGCCAGCAGCTCATCAACCCGGACAGGGGGCGACGGCAAAAACATTCAGTACTTC. Encoded protein: CASSSSTRTGGDGKNIQYF.

The chain carries TRBV5-1 and TRBJ1-1; possibly TRBD1 for D (5 bases). This CDR3 contains 16 residues. Trimming shortened V by 0 bases and J by 2 bases, and 14 bases separated the two germline ends. CDR1 and CDR2 from the germline V gene are SGHRS and YFSETQ. The CDR3 region is CASSLAPTVLNTEAFF. CDR3 DNA: TGCGCCAGCAGCTTGGCCCCGACAGTCCTTAACACTGAAGCTTTCTTT.

The chain employs TRBV29-1 and TRBJ2-1; D is ambiguous. The V gene's germline CDR1 is SQVTM and CDR2 ANQGSEA. The CDR3 has 12 residues. The V end was cut by 3 bases, the J end by 5 bases, with 8 bases between. CDR3 loop: CSVDVRNNEQFF. As DNA, the CDR3 is TGCAGCGTTGATGTTAGGAACAATGAGCAGTTCTTC.

This clonotype was detected a few times. The chain uses TRBV28 and TRBJ1-2; 7 bases fit TRBD1. V dropped 5 bases and J dropped 8; count of bases not matched to a gene: 26. From germline, CDR1 is MDHEN and CDR2 SYDVKM. This CDR3 region has 19 residues. CDR3 in amino acids: CASSDTGTVRGAKAGGYTF. As DNA, the CDR3 is TGTGCCAGCAGTGACACCGGGACAGTAAGAGGAGCCAAGGCGGGGGGCTACACCTTC.

This clonotype has ten or more counts. The chain is built from TRBV12-3 or TRBV12-4 and TRBJ2-7, with 10 positions matching TRBD2. The junction had 2 bases not matched to a gene; V was cut back by 6 bases and J by 3 bases. This CDR3 is 13 amino acids long. This CDR3 is CASRLAGSYEQYF. CDR3 coding DNA: TGTGCCAGCAGACTAGCGGGAAGCTACGAGCAGTACTTC.

In this sample, this clonotype turned up a few times. The V call is TRBV7-2, the J call TRBJ2-7; D is ambiguous. Germline V gene data show CDR1 as SGHTA and CDR2 as FQGNSA. The CDR3 sequence is 14 residues long. V lost 1 base and J 3 bases, leaving 10 bases between the germline ends. The CDR3 sequence is CASSLEAGLYEQYF. The CDR3 DNA reads as TGTGCCAGCAGCTTAGAAGCCGGGCTCTACGAGCAGTACTTC. Full variable domain (rest looked up from reference TRBV7-2 and TRBJ2-7): GAGVSQSPSNKVTEKGKDVELRCDPISGHTALYWYRQSLGQGLEFLIYFQGNSAPDKSGLPSDRFSAERTGGSVSTLTIQRTQQEDSAVYLCASSLEAGLYEQYFGPGTRLTVT.

The chain has TRBV11-1 and TRBJ2-6; 7 nucleotides line up with TRBD1. Trimming took 3 bases from V and 1 from J; bases not matched to a gene: 9. Germline loops: CDR1 SGHAT, CDR2 FQDESV (reference sequence). The CDR3 has 18 residues. CDR3 DNA sequence: TGTGCCAGCAGCTTGGGAGACAGGGCCCATTCTGGGGCCAACGTCCTGACTTTC. Amino acids: CASSLGDRAHSGANVLTF.

The gene calls are TRBV25-1 and TRBJ2-3; tentative D call: TRBD2 (5 bases). Trimming shortened V by 6 bases and J by 4 bases, and 11 bases separated the two germline ends. CDR1 is MGHDK and CDR2 is SYGVNS in the germline V gene. This CDR3 is 13 amino acids long. CDR3 region: CASRPKRSDTQYF. The CDR3 DNA follows: TGTGCCAGCAGACCGAAGCGGTCAGATACGCAGTATTTT.

This chain uses TRBV7-9 with TRBJ2-3; TRBD2 matches at 9 bases. V gave up 0 bases and J gave up 4 bases; unmatched junction bases: 8. The germline V gene has CDR1 SEHNR and CDR2 FQNEAQ (reference sequence). The CDR3 is 17 residues long. As DNA, the CDR3 is TGTGCCAGCAGCTTAGCCCTAGCGGGGTATGAATCAGATACGCAGTATTTT. This sequence encodes CASSLALAGYESDTQYF.

In this sample, this clonotype turned up once. This rearrangement joins TRBV6-5 to TRBJ1-1; D perhaps matches TRBD1 (5 bases). The CDR3 runs 15 residues. V was pared by 2 bases and J by 0 bases, with 10 bases between. Per germline, CDR1 MNHEY and CDR2 SVGAGI. The CDR3 loop is CASSYPGRMNTEAFF. DNA for the CDR3: TGTGCCAGCAGTTACCCGGGACGGATGAACACTGAAGCTTTCTTT.

The chain links TRBV27 to TRBJ2-2; D unclear. The CDR3 consists of 12 residues. V lost 3 bases to trimming and J lost 8 bases, with 7 bases between them. Germline V gives CDR1 MNHEY, CDR2 SMNVEV (reference sequence). The DNA for the CDR3 is TGTGCCAGCAGTTTCGGTGCGGGGGAGCTGTTTTTT. Encoded protein: CASSFGAGELFF.

The chain recombines TRBV7-8 with TRBJ1-1, with D uncertain. The V end was cut by 0 bases, the J end by 5 bases, with 13 bases between. This CDR3 region has 15 residues. CDR1 is SGHVS and CDR2 is FQNEAQ in the germline V gene. The CDR3 is CASSLAFRRGTEAFF. CDR3 bases: TGTGCCAGCAGCTTAGCGTTTAGGCGAGGAACTGAAGCTTTCTTT. Supplemented by reference TRBV7-8 and TRBJ1-1, the full variable domain reads GAGVSQSPRYKVAKRGQDVALRCDPISGHVSLFWYQQALGQGPEFLTYFQNEAQLDKSGLPSDRFFAERPEGSVSTLKIQRTQQEDSAVYLCASSLAFRRGTEAFFGQGTRLTVV.

The V call is TRBV2, the J call TRBJ2-3, with unresolved D. Trimming removed 6 bases from V and 1 base from J, with 8 bases in between. The V gene's germline CDR1 is SNHLY and CDR2 FYNNEI. The CDR3 is 13 amino acids. CDR3 region: CASRRIGTDTQYF. The CDR3 DNA sequence: TGTGCCAGCAGAAGGATAGGCACAGATACGCAGTATTTT.

The rearrangement links TRBV7-8 to TRBJ1-2, with a possible D match to TRBD1 (5 bases). Per germline, CDR1 SGHVS and CDR2 FQNEAQ. V was clipped by 5 bases and J by 1 base, with 23 bases between them. This CDR3 has 18 residues. CDR3 nucleotides: TGTGCCAGCAGCCGTCTCCCGGGGGTCCCGGATTTTAACTATGGCTACACCTTC. It encodes CASSRLPGVPDFNYGYTF.

The sample holds a few counts of this clonotype. The CDR3 region is CASRAGLYEQYF. DNA for the CDR3: TGTGCCAGCAGGGCGGGTCTCTACGAGCAGTACTTC. This chain joins TRBV28 and TRBJ2-7, with a tentative D call TRBD2 (5 bases). Germline CDR1 MDHEN, CDR2 SYDVKM. The V end lost 6 bases, the J end lost 3 bases, and 9 bases lay between the germline ends. The CDR3 has 12 residues.

The V call is TRBV29-1, the J call TRBJ1-2; unclear D gene. The V end was cut by 3 bases, the J end by 0 bases, with 17 bases between. This CDR3 contains 16 residues. Germline values: CDR1 SQVTM, CDR2 ANQGSEA. CDR3 protein: CSVEGRVWTANYGYTF. The DNA of the CDR3 is TGCAGCGTTGAGGGAAGGGTTTGGACGGCTAACTATGGCTACACCTTC.

V usage is TRBV6-2 or TRBV6-3 and J usage is TRBJ2-1; no clear D. Trimming removed 2 bases at V and 11 bases at J, with 25 bases between. Per germline, CDR1 MNHEY and CDR2 SVGEGT. This CDR3 spans 17 amino acids. The chain's CDR3 is CASSYVSGRKAAMKQFF. In nucleotides, the CDR3 is TGTGCCAGCAGTTACGTCTCCGGACGTAAGGCCGCAATGAAGCAGTTCTTC.